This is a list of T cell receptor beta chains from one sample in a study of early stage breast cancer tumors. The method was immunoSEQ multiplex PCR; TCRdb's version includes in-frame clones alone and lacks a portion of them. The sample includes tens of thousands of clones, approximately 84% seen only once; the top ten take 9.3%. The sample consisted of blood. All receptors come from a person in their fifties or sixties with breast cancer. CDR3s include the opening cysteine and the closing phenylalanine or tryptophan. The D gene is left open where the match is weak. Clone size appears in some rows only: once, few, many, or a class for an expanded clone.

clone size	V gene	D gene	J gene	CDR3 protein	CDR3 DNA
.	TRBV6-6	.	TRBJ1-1	CASTPRGGLWEAFF	TGTGCCAGCACTCCTAGGGGGGGCCTCTGGGAAGCTTTCTTT
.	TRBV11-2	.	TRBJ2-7	CASSSVLEQYF	TGTGCCAGCAGTTCGGTTCTCGAGCAGTACTTC
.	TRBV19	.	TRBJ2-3	CASSPTTLADTQYF	TGTGCCAGTAGTCCGACTACTCTCGCAGATACGCAGTATTTT
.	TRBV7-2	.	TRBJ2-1	CASSLEWRDGEQFF	TGTGCCAGCAGCTTAGAGTGGCGGGACGGTGAGCAGTTCTTC
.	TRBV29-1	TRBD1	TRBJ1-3	CSVEGQGVGNTIYF	TGCAGCGTTGAAGGACAGGGAGTCGGAAACACCATATATTTT
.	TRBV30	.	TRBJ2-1	CAWSRPTSRSYNEQFF	TGTGCCTGGAGCCGCCCCACGAGTCGCTCCTACAATGAGCAGTTCTTC
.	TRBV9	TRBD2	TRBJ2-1	CASSPRTSGSANYNEQFF	TGTGCCAGCAGCCCTCGGACTAGCGGGAGCGCCAACTACAATGAGCAGTTCTTC
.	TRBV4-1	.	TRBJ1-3	CASSQVARSGNTIYF	TGCGCCAGCAGCCAGGTTGCGAGGTCTGGAAACACCATATATTTT
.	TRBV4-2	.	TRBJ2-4	CASSQDLGGLAKNIQYF	TGTGCCAGCAGCCAAGATTTAGGGGGTCTAGCCAAAAACATTCAGTACTTC
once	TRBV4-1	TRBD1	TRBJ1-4	CASSPRDRDMNEKLFF	TGCGCCAGCAGCCCCCGGGACAGGGATATGAATGAAAAACTGTTTTTT
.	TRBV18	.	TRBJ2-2	CASSLGQYTGELFF	TGTGCCAGCTCACTAGGACAGTACACCGGGGAGCTGTTTTTT
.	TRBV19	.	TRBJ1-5	CASSIAQGGGNQPQHF	TGTGCCAGTAGTATAGCCCAAGGAGGTGGCAATCAGCCCCAGCATTTT
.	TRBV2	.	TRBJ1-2	CASSAQGLSGYTF	TGTGCCAGCAGTGCCCAGGGTCTGTCTGGCTACACCTTC
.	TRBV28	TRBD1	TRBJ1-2	CASRDNRGSFYYGYTF	TGTGCCAGCAGAGACAACAGGGGGTCTTTTTACTATGGCTACACCTTC
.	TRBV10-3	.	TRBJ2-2	CAIDGGGELFF	TGTGCCATCGACGGGGGCGGGGAGCTGTTTTTT
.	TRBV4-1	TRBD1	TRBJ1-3	CASSQVPTGGNTIYF	TGCGCCAGCAGCCAAGTTCCGACAGGGGGGAACACCATATATTTT
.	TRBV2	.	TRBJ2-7	CASSRQGGPYEQYF	TGTGCCAGCAGTCGACAGGGAGGACCCTACGAGCAGTACTTC
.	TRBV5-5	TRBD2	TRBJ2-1	CASSARLAGAEYEQFF	TGTGCCAGCAGCGCCCGACTAGCGGGGGCTGAGTATGAGCAGTTCTTC
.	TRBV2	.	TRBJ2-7	CASRGRDKVYEQYF	TGTGCCAGCAGGGGCCGGGACAAAGTCTACGAGCAGTACTTC
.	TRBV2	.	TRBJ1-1	CASILGQLNTEAFF	TGTGCCAGCATCCTCGGGCAGCTAAACACTGAAGCTTTCTTT
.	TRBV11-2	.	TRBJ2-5	CASRPIRAEPDRAKTQYF	TGTGCCAGCAGACCCATCCGAGCAGAACCTGACCGAGCGAAGACCCAGTACTTC
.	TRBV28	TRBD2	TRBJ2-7	CASMSLAANTYEQYF	TGTGCCAGCATGTCGCTAGCGGCTAATACCTACGAGCAGTACTTC
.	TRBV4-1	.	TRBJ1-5	CASSQVGLSINQPQHF	TGCGCCAGCAGCCAAGTAGGGCTTTCTATCAATCAGCCCCAGCATTTT
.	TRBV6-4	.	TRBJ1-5	CASRSQRRGYGQPQHF	TGTGCCAGCAGGAGCCAAAGAAGGGGGTATGGTCAGCCCCAGCATTTT
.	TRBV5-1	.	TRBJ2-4	CASSLEGSLAKNIQYF	TGCGCCAGCAGCTTGGAAGGGTCACTAGCCAAAAACATTCAGTACTTC
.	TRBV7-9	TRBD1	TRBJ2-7	CASSLAGTGPERLSYEQYF	TGTGCCAGCAGCTTGGCCGGGACAGGGCCCGAGCGCCTCTCCTACGAGCAGTACTTC
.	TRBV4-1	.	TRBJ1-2	CASSQDQFGVANYGYTF	TGCGCCAGCAGCCAAGATCAGTTCGGGGTGGCAAACTATGGCTACACCTTC
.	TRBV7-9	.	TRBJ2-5	CASSPQAYQETQYF	TGTGCCAGCAGCCCCCAGGCGTATCAAGAGACCCAGTACTTC
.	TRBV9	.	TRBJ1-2	CASSEGAGGYTF	TGTGCCAGCAGCGAGGGTGCGGGGGGCTACACCTTC
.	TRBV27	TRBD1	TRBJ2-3	CASSLIPGQGSTDTQYF	TGTGCCAGCAGTTTAATTCCGGGACAGGGAAGCACAGATACGCAGTATTTT
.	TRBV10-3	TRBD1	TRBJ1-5	CAISVQGGNQPQHF	TGTGCCATCAGTGTACAGGGGGGCAATCAGCCCCAGCATTTT
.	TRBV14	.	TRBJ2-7	CASSQQGLYEQYF	TGTGCCAGCAGCCAGCAGGGGCTCTACGAGCAGTACTTC
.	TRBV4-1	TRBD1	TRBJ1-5	CASSATGDQPQHF	TGCGCCAGCAGCGCGACAGGGGATCAGCCCCAGCATTTT
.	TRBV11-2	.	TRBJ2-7	CASSFGAEGEQYF	TGTGCCAGCAGCTTCGGCGCCGAGGGCGAGCAGTACTTC
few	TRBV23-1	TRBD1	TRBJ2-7	CASSPDRRNSYEQYF	TGCGCCAGCAGTCCGGACAGGCGAAACTCCTACGAGCAGTACTTC
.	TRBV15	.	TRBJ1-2	CATSRETRQTANYGYTF	TGTGCCACCAGCAGAGAAACACGACAGACCGCTAACTATGGCTACACCTTC
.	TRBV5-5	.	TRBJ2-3	CASDRRGGSTDTQYF	TGTGCCAGCGACCGCAGGGGGGGGAGCACAGATACGCAGTATTTT
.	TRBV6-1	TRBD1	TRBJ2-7	CASRRQGAYEQYF	TGTGCCAGCAGAAGACAGGGGGCCTACGAGCAGTACTTC